The subject of this entry is one T cell receptor beta chain. Antigen unknown. This table comes from immunoSEQ multiplex PCR, and its TCRdb copy is limited to in-frame clones, with some not included. The table records about 330,000 clones, approximately 67% of them present only once. Germline V gene data show CDR1 as SGHTA and CDR2 as FQGNSA. The CDR3 spans 18 residues. Trimming at V came to 5 bases and at J to 0 bases, leaving 8 bases not matched to a gene. This sample was taken from a study of cytotoxic CD8 clonotypes in ibrutinib-treated CLL. Overall study: Samples averaged approximately 250,000 productive templates and tens of thousands of productive rearrangements. Notes on the study in general: Clonality was elevated at ibrutinib response and had returned toward baseline at progression.

Sequencing used PBMCs, obtained after 36 months of ibrutinib treatment. The chain recombines TRBV7-2 with TRBJ2-3; TRBD2 matches at 13 bases. The TCR comes from a human donor with chronic lymphocytic leukemia. CDR3: CASSILAGGKSSTDTQYF. The DNA for the CDR3 is TGTGCCAGCAGCATACTAGCGGGGGGGAAATCAAGCACAGATACGCAGTATTTT.